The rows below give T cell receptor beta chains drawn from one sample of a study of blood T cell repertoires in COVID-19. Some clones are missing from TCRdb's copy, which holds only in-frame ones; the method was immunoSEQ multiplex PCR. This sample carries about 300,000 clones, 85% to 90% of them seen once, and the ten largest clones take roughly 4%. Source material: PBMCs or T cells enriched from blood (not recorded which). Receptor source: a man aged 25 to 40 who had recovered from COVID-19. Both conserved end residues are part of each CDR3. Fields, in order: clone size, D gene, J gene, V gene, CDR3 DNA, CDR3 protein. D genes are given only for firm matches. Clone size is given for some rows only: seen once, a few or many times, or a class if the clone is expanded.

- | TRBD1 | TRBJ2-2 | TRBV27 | TGTGCCAGCAGCTTCGGACAGGGGAGGACCGGGGAGCTGTTTTTT | CASSFGQGRTGELFF
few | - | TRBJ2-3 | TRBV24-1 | TGTGCCACCAGCCCCGGGTCTGATACGCAGTATTTT | CATSPGSDTQYF
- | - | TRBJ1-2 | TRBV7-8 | TGTGCCAGCAGCTTAGAACAGCCCTTGGCTCCCATAGGCTACACCTTC | CASSLEQPLAPIGYTF
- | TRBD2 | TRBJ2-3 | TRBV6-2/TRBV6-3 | TGTGCCAGCAGCCGGAGCGGGGCCCAGGGTACGCAGTATTTT | CASSRSGAQGTQYF
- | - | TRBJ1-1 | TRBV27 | TGTGCCAGCAGAAAACAGGGCGGGAACACTGAAGCTTTCTTT | CASRKQGGNTEAFF
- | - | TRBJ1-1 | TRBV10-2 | TGCGCCAGCAGTGTCGGCACAGGGTCGTCCACTGAAGCTTTCTTT | CASSVGTGSSTEAFF
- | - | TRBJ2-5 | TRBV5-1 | TGCGCCAGCAGCTTGGTTGACGGGGAGACCCAGTACTTC | CASSLVDGETQYF
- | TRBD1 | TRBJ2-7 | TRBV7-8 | TGTGCCAGCAGCCCTAATCGGGACAGGGGGCGGTCCTTC | CASSPNRDRGRSF
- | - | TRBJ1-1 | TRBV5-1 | TGCGCCAGCAGCGCCTTTACAGAATACACTGAAGCTTTCTTT | CASSAFTEYTEAFF
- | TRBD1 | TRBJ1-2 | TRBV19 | TGTGCCAGTAGTTCGCGGACAGGGGAGGGCTACACCTTC | CASSSRTGEGYTF
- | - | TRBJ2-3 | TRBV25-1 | TGTGCCAGCAGTGTTATAGCCCCAGATACGCAGTATTTT | CASSVIAPDTQYF
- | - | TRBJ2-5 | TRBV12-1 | TGTGCCAGCAGCTTCCCTCTTGCGGGAGAGGAGACCCAGTACTTC | CASSFPLAGEETQYF
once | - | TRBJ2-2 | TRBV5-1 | TGCGCCAGCAGCTTTCCCAGCGACACCGGGGAGCTGTTTTTT | CASSFPSDTGELFF
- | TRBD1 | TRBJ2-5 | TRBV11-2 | TGTGCCAGCAGCGCGCGACAGGGGGTTACGGAGACCCAGTACTTC | CASSARQGVTETQYF
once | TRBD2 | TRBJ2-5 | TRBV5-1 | TGCGCCAGCAGCTGGGGGGGACTAGCGGGAGAAGGAGAGACCCAGTACTTC | CASSWGGLAGEGETQYF
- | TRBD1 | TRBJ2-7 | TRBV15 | TGTGCCACCAGCAGGGACAGGAGACTCTCCTACGAGCAGTACTTC | CATSRDRRLSYEQYF
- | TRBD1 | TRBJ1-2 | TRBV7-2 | TGTGCCAGCAGCTTAAGGGGGCTGGACTATGGCTACACCTTC | CASSLRGLDYGYTF
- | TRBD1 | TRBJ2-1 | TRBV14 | TGTGCCAGCAGCCCCTCTGGGACAGGGGGCTACAATGAGCAGTTCTTC | CASSPSGTGGYNEQFF
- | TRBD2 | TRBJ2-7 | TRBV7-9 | TGTGCCAGCACCCCTGAGGCGGGACTAGCGGGCCCTCAAAACTCCTACGAGCAGTACTTC | CASTPEAGLAGPQNSYEQYF
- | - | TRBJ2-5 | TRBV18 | TGTGCCAGCTCACCATCGATGGACAGCCAAGAGACCCAGTACTTC | CASSPSMDSQETQYF
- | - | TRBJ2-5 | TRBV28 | TGTGCCAGCAGTCTTGGGACTTTACAAGAGACCCAGTACTTC | CASSLGTLQETQYF
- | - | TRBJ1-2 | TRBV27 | TGTGCCAGCAGTTTAAAGGGGGTGAGCGGCTACACCTTC | CASSLKGVSGYTF
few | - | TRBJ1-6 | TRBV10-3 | TGTGCCATCAGTGGGTACAGGGAATCACCCCTCCACTTT | CAISGYRESPLHF
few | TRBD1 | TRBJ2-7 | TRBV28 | TGTGCCAGCATAGGGACAGGGGTTAACGAGCAGTACTTC | CASIGTGVNEQYF
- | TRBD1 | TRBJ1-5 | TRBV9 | TGTGCCAGCAGCTGGGGACAGGGGGACAATCAGCCCCAGCATTTT | CASSWGQGDNQPQHF
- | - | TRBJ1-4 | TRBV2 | TGTGCCAGCAGTAAACAGGCGTTCCGGGATGAAAAACTGTTTTTT | CASSKQAFRDEKLFF
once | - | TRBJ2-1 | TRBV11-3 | TGTGCCAGCAGCTCCCGGGATGAGCAGTTCTTC | CASSSRDEQFF
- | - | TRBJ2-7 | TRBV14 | TGTGCCAGCAGTCCGCCGGGGTCCCTCCCCTACGAGCAGTACTTC | CASSPPGSLPYEQYF
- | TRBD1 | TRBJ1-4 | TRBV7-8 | TGTGCCAGCAGCGACAGGGGGCTACTGGAAAAACTGTTTTTT | CASSDRGLLEKLFF
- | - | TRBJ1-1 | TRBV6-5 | TGTGCCAGCAGTAGGGTTGCGGGTGAAGCTTTCTTT | CASSRVAGEAFF
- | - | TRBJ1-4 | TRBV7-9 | TGTGCCAGCAGCACGTCAGGAAATGAAAAACTGTTTTTT | CASSTSGNEKLFF
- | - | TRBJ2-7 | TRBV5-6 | TGTGCCAGCAGCTTGGGGGGAGGATACTACGAGCAGTACTTC | CASSLGGGYYEQYF
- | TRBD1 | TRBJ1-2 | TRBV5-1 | TGCGCCAGCAGGCGTGGAGAAGGGGGCTCTAACTATGGCTACACCTTC | CASRRGEGGSNYGYTF
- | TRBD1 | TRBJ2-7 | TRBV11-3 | TGTGCCAGCAGTCGGGACAGGGACCACGAGCAGTACTTC | CASSRDRDHEQYF
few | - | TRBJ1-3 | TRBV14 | TGTGCCAGCAGCCAGAGATGGGAGGGGCCCTCTGGAAACACCATATATTTT | CASSQRWEGPSGNTIYF
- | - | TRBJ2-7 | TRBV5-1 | TGCGCCAGCAGTTCAGGGGTGGAGCAGTACTTC | CASSSGVEQYF
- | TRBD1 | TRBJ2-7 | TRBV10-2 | TGCGCCAGCCGCCTCGCGCCGGGACAGGGGAACTACGAGCAGTACTTC | CASRLAPGQGNYEQYF
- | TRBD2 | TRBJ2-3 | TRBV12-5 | TGTGCTAGTGGACCAAGCGGGAGTGGAGATACGCAGTATTTT | CASGPSGSGDTQYF
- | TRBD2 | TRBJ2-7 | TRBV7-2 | TGTGCCAGCAGCCCCGGCGGGGGGCGCGAGCAGTACTTC | CASSPGGGREQYF
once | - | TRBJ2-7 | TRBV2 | TGTGCCAGCACCTCTGTTTACGAGCAGTACTTC | CASTSVYEQYF